The clone carrying this T cell receptor (beta chain) showed up just a few times. Cells sorted as Tregs were CD4+, CD25+ and CD127-/low. In TCRdb, the 5' RACE reads were re-called with MiXCR into one record per CDR3 protein. The sample lists around 55,000 distinct CDR3 sequences; about a fifth were seen once. Germline values: CDR1 MNHNY, CDR2 SVGAGI (reference sequence). The CDR3 runs 14 residues. Trimming stripped 5 bases from V and 9 bases from J, with 17 bases between. The rearrangement joins TRBV6-6 to TRBJ2-4; perhaps D is TRBD1 or TRBD2 (5 bases each). The sample comprised tumor-infiltrating Tregs sorted from the breast tumor. The sequence derives from a female donor with breast cancer. The CDR3 nucleotides read TGTGCCAGCAGTATGCCCGAGAGGGGAATCATTCAGTACTTC. Its translation is CASSMPERGIIQYF.